Presented here are 14 T cell receptor beta chains from one specimen sequenced in a study of blood T cell repertoires in COVID-19. TCRdb's copy holds only in-frame clones and misses some; the assay was immunoSEQ multiplex PCR. The data hold a few hundred thousand clones, with about 90% observed a single time. The sequenced material came from PBMCs or T cells enriched from blood (not recorded which). The receptors stem from a man younger than 35 who had recovered from COVID-19.

This clone was counted only a few times. J is TRBJ1-3 and V is TRBV4-1; D call uncertain. Germline V gives CDR1 MGHRA, CDR2 YSYEKL. V lost 1 base, J lost 2 bases, and 9 bases lay in between. The CDR3 length is 15 residues. As DNA, the CDR3 is TGCGCCAGCAGCCAAGCCCCGGTAGCTGGAAACACCATATATTTT. Protein sequence: CASSQAPVAGNTIYF.

This chain connects TRBV14 to TRBJ2-1; D perhaps matches TRBD1 (6 bases). CDR1 and CDR2 from the germline V gene are SGHDN and FVKESK. This CDR3 has 13 amino acids. The ends were cut back, 8 bases at V and 4 bases at J, with 12 bases in the middle. This chain's CDR3 is CASRDTVYNEQFF. CDR3 bases: TGTGCCAGCCGGGACACGGTTTACAATGAGCAGTTCTTC.

This chain links TRBV18 with TRBJ1-2; 7 bases are a match to TRBD1. J was trimmed by 8 bases and V by 5 bases; bases with no gene match: 8. CDR3 length: 13 residues. CDR1 and CDR2 (germline): KGHSH, LQKENI. The CDR3 DNA reads as TGTGCCAGCTCAAAAGACAGGGACCGGGGCTACACCTTC. Protein: CASSKDRDRGYTF.

This sequence joins TRBV4-1 and TRBJ2-7; a possible D gene is TRBD1 (6 bases). This CDR3 spans 15 amino acids. With 3 bases removed from V and 7 bases from J, the gap between germline ends came to 19 bases. Germline loops: CDR1 MGHRA, CDR2 YSYEKL. This CDR3 is CASSQTAGESREQYF. In nucleotides, the CDR3 is TGCGCCAGCAGCCAGACTGCAGGGGAATCGCGTGAGCAGTACTTC.

V usage is TRBV11-2 and J usage is TRBJ2-1; D is perhaps TRBD2 (5 bases). CDR1 and CDR2 from the germline V gene are SGHAT and FQNNGV. CDR3 length equals 13 residues. Trimming left V 6 bases short and J 5 bases short, with 11 bases between. The CDR3 is CASRWSGDNEQFF. CDR3 coding DNA: TGTGCCAGCAGGTGGAGCGGTGACAATGAGCAGTTCTTC.

The rearrangement joins TRBV10-3 to TRBJ2-5; D is possibly TRBD1 (7 bases). Trimming pared 2 bases from V and 1 base from J, leaving 14 bases between. The germline V gene has CDR1 ENHRY and CDR2 SYGVKD. The CDR3 loop spans 16 amino acids. This chain's CDR3 is CAISETRGTRQETQYF. CDR3 coding DNA: TGTGCCATCAGTGAGACCAGGGGGACTCGCCAAGAGACCCAGTACTTC.

This clone was counted a few times. V gene TRBV28 combines with J gene TRBJ1-5; 7 bases map to TRBD1. The CDR3 totals 14 residues. Germline CDR1 reads MDHEN; CDR2 reads SYDVKM. Trimming took 3 bases from V and 7 from J; bases not matched to a gene: 6. This CDR3 is CASSLRTGGQPQHF. CDR3 bases: TGTGCCAGCAGTTTGCGGACAGGAGGACAGCCCCAGCATTTT.

The V call is TRBV7-6, the J call TRBJ2-2; the D is unclear. Trimming removed 4 bases at V and 3 bases at J, with 15 bases between. The CDR3 length is 16 residues. Germline CDR1 and CDR2: SGHVS and FNYEAQ. DNA of the CDR3: TGTGCCAGCAGCTCTTCAAGGTCGGGTTACACCGGGGAGCTGTTTTTT. Encoded protein: CASSSSRSGYTGELFF.

J is TRBJ2-7 and V is TRBV29-1, with unresolved D. Trimming removed 6 bases at V and 2 bases at J, with 11 bases between. The CDR3 extends over 12 amino acids. Per the germline V gene, CDR1 is SQVTM and CDR2 is ANQGSEA. CDR3 sequence reads: CSVDLGTYEQYF. The CDR3, as DNA: TGCAGCGTAGATCTAGGCACCTACGAGCAGTACTTC.

Only one count was recorded for this clone. This chain uses TRBV3-1 (or the pseudogene TRBV3-2) with TRBJ2-7; 8 nucleotides line up with TRBD2. The germline gives CDR1 LGHDT, CDR2 YNNKEL (reference sequence). V shed 1 base and J 2 bases; nucleotides not matched to a gene: 13. The CDR3 runs 18 residues. CDR3 residues: CASSQVLVGVAGTYEQYF. The CDR3, as DNA: TGTGCCAGCAGCCAAGTTTTGGTGGGGGTAGCGGGAACCTACGAGCAGTACTTC.

This clone was picked up one time. The gene calls are TRBV5-8 and TRBJ2-3; 12 nucleotides match TRBD2. The CDR3 runs 14 residues. Per the germline V gene, CDR1 is SGHTS and CDR2 is YDEGEE. V was clipped by 0 bases and J by 8 bases; unmatched bases: 1. Written as DNA, the CDR3 is TGTGCCAGCAGCTTGGAACTAGCGGGAGGTACGCAGTATTTT. It yields the protein CASSLELAGGTQYF.

There are a few counts of this clone. This rearrangement joins TRBV28 to TRBJ1-3; D possibly corresponds to TRBD1 (5 bases). The CDR3 covers 14 residues. Trimming stripped 3 bases from V and 6 bases from J, with 12 bases between. Germline assignment: CDR1 MDHEN and CDR2 SYDVKM. For the CDR3, the DNA is TGTGCCAGCAGTTTGGGGGGTTTAGAAAACACCATATATTTT. Translation: CASSLGGLENTIYF.

This clone was recorded once. The V and J genes are TRBV19 and TRBJ2-1; 8 positions match TRBD2. This CDR3 is 17 amino acids long. With 1 base clipped from V and 3 bases from J, the junction kept 8 bases outside the gene matches. Germline CDR1 and CDR2: LNHDA and SQIVND (reference sequence). CDR3 sequence: CASSIGGREAHYNEQFF. The CDR3 DNA reads as TGTGCCAGTAGTATAGGGGGGCGGGAGGCCCACTACAATGAGCAGTTCTTC.

This chain uses TRBV21-1 with TRBJ1-5. TRBV21-1 is a pseudogene segment. The CDR3 is 10 amino acids. The CDR3 nucleotides read TGTGCCAGCAGCCCCCTCAGGCGGGATTTT. Translation: CASSPLRRDF.